Each of the 13 T cell receptor beta chains below was sequenced from the same sample in a study of neurological immune-mediated disorders. TCRdb used MiXCR to reprocess the 5' RACE reads, holding one entry per CDR3 protein. The sample lists about 120,000 distinct CDR3 sequences; around 3% were seen once. Sequenced input: PBMCs. The receptors were sampled from a young woman with multiple sclerosis.

This clonotype was observed many times. The chain's CDR3 is CASSLDQTSTDTQYF. The DNA for the CDR3 is TGCGCCAGCAGCTTGGATCAGACAAGCACAGATACGCAGTATTTT. The chain is built from TRBV5-1 and TRBJ2-3; D call uncertain. With 0 bases removed from V and 0 bases from J, the gap between germline ends came to 8 bases. The germline V gene has CDR1 SGHRS and CDR2 YFSETQ. This CDR3 is built from 15 residues.

The sample holds many counts of this clonotype. V gene TRBV7-2 combines with J gene TRBJ1-1, with TRBD1 as a possible D gene (5 bases). This CDR3 is 14 amino acids long. The germline gives CDR1 SGHTA, CDR2 FQGNSA. Trimming left V 5 bases short and J 1 base short, with 11 bases between. The CDR3 loop reads CASSLGAANTEAFF. The CDR3 DNA sequence: TGTGCCAGCAGCCTAGGGGCAGCGAACACTGAAGCTTTCTTT.

There are many counts of this clonotype. The rearrangement links TRBV10-2 to TRBJ1-2, with no clear D. The CDR3 loop spans 12 amino acids. Between the trimmed V and J ends, which lost 0 bases and 7 bases, there was a span of 6 bases. CDR1 is WSHSY and CDR2 is SAAADI in the germline V gene. CDR3 DNA sequence: TGCGCCAGCAGTGAGTCAAGGGCTGGCTACACCTTC. Translation gives CASSESRAGYTF.

In this sample, this clonotype turned up many times. The chain uses TRBV7-9 and TRBJ2-1; possibly TRBD1 for D (6 bases). The CDR3 runs 14 residues. With 5 bases removed from V and 4 bases from J, the gap between germline ends came to 12 bases. Germline CDR1 is SEHNR and CDR2 is FQNEAQ (reference sequence). CDR3 amino acids: CASSGQRSYNEQFF. CDR3 sequence (DNA): TGTGCCAGCAGCGGACAGAGAAGTTACAATGAGCAGTTCTTC.

This clonotype has only a few counts. The chain carries TRBV29-1 and TRBJ2-7; 7 bases match TRBD2. There are 16 residues in the CDR3. Trimming removed 1 base from V and 6 bases from J; junction bases left unmatched: 15. CDR1 and CDR2 from the germline V gene are SQVTM and ANQGSEA. The CDR3 nucleotides read TGCAGCGTTGAAGGTGGGAGTGGGATACCGGGGGGCGAGCAGTACTTC. Translation gives CSVEGGSGIPGGEQYF.

This clonotype was recorded at least ten times. The J gene is TRBJ1-1, the V gene TRBV6-5; D unresolved. The germline V gene encodes CDR1 MNHEY and CDR2 SVGAGI. V was trimmed by 11 bases and J by 0 bases, leaving 13 bases between them. The CDR3 runs 13 residues. The CDR3 DNA is TGTGCCTCTAAGCGGTCCATGAACACTGAAGCTTTCTTT. It is translated as CASKRSMNTEAFF.

This clonotype has at least ten counts. V gene TRBV5-1 combines with J gene TRBJ2-5, with TRBD2 matching 7 bases. The CDR3 loop spans 15 amino acids. V dropped 0 bases and J dropped 1; count of bases not matched to a gene: 3. Germline CDR1 is SGHRS and CDR2 is YFSETQ. As DNA, the CDR3 is TGCGCCAGCAGCTTGGAGCGGGGACCCCAAGAGACCCAGTACTTC. This gives the protein CASSLERGPQETQYF.

V and J are TRBV6-2 or TRBV6-3 and TRBJ2-5, with a weak D call TRBD1 (6 bases). Deletions cut 5 bases from V and 5 bases from J, with 12 bases between. This CDR3 has 13 amino acids. Looked up from germline, CDR1 is MNHEY and CDR2 is SVGEGT. The CDR3 here is CASSPGQPETQYF. CDR3 sequence (DNA): TGTGCCAGCAGTCCCGGACAGCCGGAGACCCAGTACTTC.

This clonotype was recorded at least ten times. This rearrangement joins TRBV5-1 to TRBJ2-7, with D perhaps being TRBD1 or TRBD2 (5 bases each). Trimming took off 4 bases at V and 3 bases at J, with 17 bases between the two ends. Germline-derived CDR1 and CDR2 are SGHRS and YFSETQ. The CDR3 is 15 residues long. The CDR3 protein is CASSGTGTPNYEQYF. The DNA for the CDR3 is TGCGCCAGCAGCGGGACCGGGACGCCAAACTACGAGCAGTACTTC.

There are many counts of this clonotype. The J gene is TRBJ1-2, the V gene TRBV15; D is undetermined. The V gene lost 2 bases and the J gene lost 3 bases, with 16 bases spanning the gap. This CDR3 has 16 residues. From germline, CDR1 is LNHNV and CDR2 YYDKDF (reference sequence). The CDR3 coding sequence is TGTGCCACCAGCAGAAACCAAGGGATAGGAGACTATGGCTACACCTTC. Amino acid sequence: CATSRNQGIGDYGYTF.

This clonotype has at least ten counts. The chain couples TRBV7-8 to TRBJ1-1; no clear D. V shed 4 bases and J shed 1 base, with 16 bases lying between them. Germline loops: CDR1 SGHVS, CDR2 FQNEAQ. This CDR3 has 16 amino acids. The CDR3 DNA reads as TGTGCCAGCAGCTCCCCTCGAGGGCTGGCGAACACTGAAGCTTTCTTT. Its protein product is CASSSPRGLANTEAFF.

Remarks on this clonotype: A read error may explain this, as a much larger clone is one base away. The chain joins TRBV7-2 to TRBJ1-6, with D hard to call. Germline CDR1 and CDR2: SGHTA and FQGNSA. The CDR3 runs to 15 residues. The CDR3 sequence: CASSLDSSYNSHLHF. The CDR3 DNA sequence: TGTGCCAGCAGCTTAGACAGCTCCTATAATTCACACCTCCACTTT.

This clonotype was detected ten times or more. The genes are TRBV7-9 and TRBJ1-2; 9 bases map to TRBD1. After removal of 7 bases from V and 7 bases from J, the junction contained 13 bases not matched to a gene. The CDR3 extends over 15 amino acids. Germline values: CDR1 SEHNR, CDR2 FQNEAQ (reference sequence). CDR3 loop: CASTLWTGAGGGYTF. The CDR3 nucleotides read TGTGCCAGCACCCTATGGACAGGGGCTGGAGGTGGCTACACCTTC.